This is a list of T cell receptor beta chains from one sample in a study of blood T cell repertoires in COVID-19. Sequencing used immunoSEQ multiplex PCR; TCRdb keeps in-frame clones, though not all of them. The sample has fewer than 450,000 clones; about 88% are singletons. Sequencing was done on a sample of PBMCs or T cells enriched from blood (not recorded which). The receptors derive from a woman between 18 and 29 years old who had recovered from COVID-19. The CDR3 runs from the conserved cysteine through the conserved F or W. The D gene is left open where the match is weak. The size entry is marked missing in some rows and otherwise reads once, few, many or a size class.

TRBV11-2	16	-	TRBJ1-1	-	TGTGCCAGCAGCTTTAGTTCAGGGTCGATGAACACTGAAGCTTTCTTT	CASSFSSGSMNTEAFF
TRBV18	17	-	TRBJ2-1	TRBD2	TGTGCCAGCTCACGGTCCGGGACTAGCTTAGGTCAGGATGAGCAGTTCTTC	CASSRSGTSLGQDEQFF
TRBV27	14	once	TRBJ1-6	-	TGTGCCAGCAGTGGGTGGACAGATACTTCACCCCTCCACTTT	CASSGWTDTSPLHF
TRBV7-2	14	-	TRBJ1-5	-	TGTGCCAGCAGCGTCCTCCTTAGCAATCAGCCCCAGCATTTT	CASSVLLSNQPQHF
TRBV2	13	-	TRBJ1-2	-	TGTGCCAGCAGTGAGGGCAGTAACTATGGCTACACCTTC	CASSEGSNYGYTF
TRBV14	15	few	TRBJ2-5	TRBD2	TGTGCCAGCAGCCACGGACTAGCGGGGACGGAGACCCAGTACTTC	CASSHGLAGTETQYF
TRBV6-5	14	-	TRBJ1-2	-	TGTGCCAGCAGGGTAGGAGGGAGTGTCTATGGCTACACCTTC	CASRVGGSVYGYTF
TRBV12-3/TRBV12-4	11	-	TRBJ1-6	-	TGTGCCAGCAGTTTCCGTTCACCCCTCCACTTT	CASSFRSPLHF
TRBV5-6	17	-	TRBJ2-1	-	TGTGCCAGCAGCTTGGTGAGGGCGGGGTTACCCTACAATGAGCAGTTCTTC	CASSLVRAGLPYNEQFF
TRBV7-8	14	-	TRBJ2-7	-	TGTGCCAGCAGCTTAGGGGCAGGGGCCTACGAGCAGTACTTC	CASSLGAGAYEQYF
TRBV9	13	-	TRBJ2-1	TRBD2	TGTGCCAGCAGCCTAGCGGGGGTTAACGAGCAGTTCTTC	CASSLAGVNEQFF
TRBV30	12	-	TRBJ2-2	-	TGTGCCTGGGCCCTGGGGCCCGGGGAGCTGTTTTTT	CAWALGPGELFF
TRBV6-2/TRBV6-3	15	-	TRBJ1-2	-	TGTGCCAGCAGCCGACTTGGGGCCATCGACTATGGCTACACCTTC	CASSRLGAIDYGYTF
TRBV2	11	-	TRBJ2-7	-	TGTGCCGGTAGAGACAGCTACGAGCAGTACTTC	CAGRDSYEQYF
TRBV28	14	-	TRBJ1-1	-	TGTGCCAGCAGCCCCAGGGGACCGAACACTGAAGCTTTCTTT	CASSPRGPNTEAFF
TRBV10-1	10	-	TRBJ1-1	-	TGCGCCAGCAGTGGGGTGCGGGCTTTCTTT	CASSGVRAFF
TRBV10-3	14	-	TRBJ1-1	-	TGTGCCATCAGTGCCAGGGGAATGAACACTGAAGCTTTCTTT	CAISARGMNTEAFF
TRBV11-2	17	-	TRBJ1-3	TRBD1	TGTGCCAGCAGCCACGGGCCAGGGGGCGCATCTGGAAACACCATATATTTT	CASSHGPGGASGNTIYF
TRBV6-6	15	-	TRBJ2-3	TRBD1	TGTGCCAGCAGTTACGGGACAGGGCACACAGATACGCAGTATTTT	CASSYGTGHTDTQYF
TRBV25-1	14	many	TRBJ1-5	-	TGTGCCAGCAGTGGCACAGGGTCCAATCAGCCCCAGCATTTT	CASSGTGSNQPQHF
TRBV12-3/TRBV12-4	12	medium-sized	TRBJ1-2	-	TGTGCCAGCAGTTGGGACTCGGGAGGCTACACCTTC	CASSWDSGGYTF